The present TCR beta chain was sequenced within a study of T cells in Graves' hyperthyroidism and ophthalmopathy. This clonotype came up many times. The antigen remains undetermined. Germline is not matched at one junction end, which may reflect a read error. The CDR3 covers 13 residues. The germline V gene encodes CDR1 SGHRS and CDR2 YFSETQ. It was RNA transcripts that yielded the amplified TCR beta CDR3 regions. Initially, a first-round RT-PCR of the TCR CDR3 employed the HTBI primer set. TCRdb passed the multiplex PCR reads through MiXCR, listing each CDR3 protein once. Among 300,000 to 400,000 distinct CDR3 sequences listed, about 18% were seen once. Whole-study findings and limits: Ophthalmopathy cases were set apart from stable hyperthyroidism by a 13 V-J model.

This clonotype was sampled from a man between 18 and 29 years old with Graves' ophthalmopathy. The chain uses TRBV5-1 and TRBJ1-5; TRBD1 is a possible D gene (5 bases). Material for sequencing was blood. For the CDR3, the DNA is TGTGCCAGCAGCTTGGGGGTAGATCAGCCCCAGCATTTT. It encodes CASSLGVDQPQHF.